In its sample, the clone carrying this T cell receptor beta chain was seen a few times. TCRdb re-called the 5' RACE reads with MiXCR, one entry per CDR3 protein. The sample has 60,000 to 80,000 distinct CDR3 sequences, about 17% seen once. This record comes from a study of T cells of healthy individuals. Germline assignment: CDR1 DFQATT and CDR2 SNEGSKA (reference sequence). V lost 3 bases, J lost 2 bases, and 7 bases stayed unmatched. There are 14 residues in the CDR3. This chain joins TRBV20-1 and TRBJ2-7; 7 bases match TRBD2. This TCR was recovered from a human donor in good health. The CDR3 is CSASKASGAYEQYF. Here the CDR3 DNA reads TGCAGTGCTAGTAAGGCTAGCGGCGCCTACGAGCAGTACTTC.